The rows below give T cell receptor beta chains drawn from one sample of a study of shared clonotypes between healthy human individuals. Sequenced by immunoSEQ multiplex PCR; TCRdb stores in-frame clones only, minus some. Here the sample spans roughly 1,500,000 clones, approximately 98.5% being singletons. Sequenced material: naive CD4+ T cells sorted from blood. Receptors were obtained from a man aged 25 to 45 in good health. The CDR3 runs from the conserved cysteine through the conserved F or W. The order of the fields is CDR3 DNA, CDR3 protein, J gene, clone size, D gene, V gene. A D gene is named only where the DNA matches it firmly. Size is omitted from some rows. Given values are once, few, many or a class for expanded clones.

TGTGCCATCAGTGAGATCGGACAGGGGAAAAGAAACACCATATATTTT CAISEIGQGKRNTIYF TRBJ1-3 . TRBD1 TRBV10-3
TGTGCCAGCAGCCCCGGGACACTCCAAGAGACCCAGTACTTC CASSPGTLQETQYF TRBJ2-5 . . TRBV9
TGTGCCAGCAGTTTATGGGGTTACGATGGCTACACCTTC CASSLWGYDGYTF TRBJ1-2 . . TRBV28
TGTGCCAGCAGCGTAGGAAGAAGGGAGCGGGAGCTGGAGACCCAGTACTTC CASSVGRRERELETQYF TRBJ2-5 . TRBD2 TRBV9
TGCGCCAGGAGCTCTCAGGTGGGACACGGGCCCTTAGAGCAGTACTTC CARSSQVGHGPLEQYF TRBJ2-7 . . TRBV4-3
TGCGCCACCACATGGGGTCACGGGGAGCTGTTTTTT CATTWGHGELFF TRBJ2-2 . . TRBV5-1
TGTGCCAGCAGCGCAACAGGGGCGAACACAGATACGCAGTATTTT CASSATGANTDTQYF TRBJ2-3 . TRBD1 TRBV9
TGTGCCAGCAGTGGGGGACTAGCGGGAGGTTCCTACGAGCAGTACTTC CASSGGLAGGSYEQYF TRBJ2-7 once TRBD2 TRBV28
TGTGCCAGCAGCTTAGTCGCACCCGGCGTGCAGTTCTTC CASSLVAPGVQFF TRBJ2-1 . . TRBV11-2
TGTGCCAGCAGCTTAGATCACACCACTGAAGCTTTCTTT CASSLDHTTEAFF TRBJ1-1 . . TRBV7-8
TGCAGTGCTAGAGAGGGATATGAGCAGTTCTTC CSAREGYEQFF TRBJ2-1 . . TRBV20-1
TGTGCCAGCAGTAATCTTAGCGGGAGAGAGGTCAGTGAGCAGTTCTTC CASSNLSGREVSEQFF TRBJ2-1 . TRBD2 TRBV28
TGTGCCAGCAGCTCCAGCCTAGGGTATGAGCAGTTCTTC CASSSSLGYEQFF TRBJ2-1 . . TRBV6-4
TGCAGTGGTCTAGCGGTGGAGACCCAGTACTTC CSGLAVETQYF TRBJ2-5 . TRBD2 TRBV20-1
TGTGCCAGCAGCCAACGGCTAGCGGGAGTTTACGAGCAGTACTTC CASSQRLAGVYEQYF TRBJ2-7 . TRBD2 TRBV14
TGTGCCAGCAGCTTGAGGGGCCGGGTTGCTATGGAGCAGTACTTC CASSLRGRVAMEQYF TRBJ2-7 . . TRBV7-2
TGCGCCAGCAGCCAAGAGACCCTAGCGGGAGCTGTCACCGGGGAGCTGTTTTTT CASSQETLAGAVTGELFF TRBJ2-2 . TRBD2 TRBV4-1
TGCGCCAGCAGCCGCCAGGTTTCAGGGGTAACTAATGAAAAACTGTTTTTT CASSRQVSGVTNEKLFF TRBJ1-4 . . TRBV5-1